This T cell receptor beta chain was obtained from a study of monozygotic twins with inflammatory bowel disease. The study, taken as a whole, reports: A reduction in TCRbeta diversity (inverse Simpson) was seen in IBD patients relative to healthy co-twins.

This CDR3 spans 15 amino acids. CDR1 and CDR2 from the germline V gene are SGHRS and YFSETQ. Whole blood that had not undergone T cell sorting provided the isolated total RNA. For this clonotype: The antigen remains undetermined.

Two nested PCRs, of 16 and 9 cycles, processed TCRalpha and TCRbeta cDNA. TCRdb re-called the 5' RACE reads; every CDR3 protein appears as one record, without DNA. Its table records around 370,000 distinct CDR3 sequences. The clonotype was recovered from a human donor with ulcerative colitis or Crohn's disease, or a healthy co-twin of an affected twin (not recorded which). The material sequenced was blood. This sequence joins TRBV5-1 and TRBJ2-2; the D gene TCRdb calls, TRBD2, cannot be checked with no DNA. The CDR3 is CASSFGGPNTGELFF.